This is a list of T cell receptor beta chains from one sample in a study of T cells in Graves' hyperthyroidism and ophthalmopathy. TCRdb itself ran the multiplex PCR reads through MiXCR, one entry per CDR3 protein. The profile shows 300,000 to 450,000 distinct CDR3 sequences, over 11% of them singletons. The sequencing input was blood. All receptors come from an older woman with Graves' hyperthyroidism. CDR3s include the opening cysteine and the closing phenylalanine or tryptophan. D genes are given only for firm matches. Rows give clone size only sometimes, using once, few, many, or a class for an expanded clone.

DNA: TGCAGCGTTGACCAGACAGGAACTGGAAACACCATATATTTT; CDR3: CSVDQTGTGNTIYF; V: TRBV29-1; size: .; D: .; J: TRBJ1-3
DNA: TGTGCCAGCAGCGCACAGGGGGCCCCAGAGACCCAGTACTTC; CDR3: CASSAQGAPETQYF; V: TRBV3-1; size: many; D: TRBD1; J: TRBJ2-5
DNA: TGCGCCAGCAGATCGACTAGAGCGAGCGGGGGAGATACGCAGTATTTT; CDR3: CASRSTRASGGDTQYF; V: TRBV4-1; size: few; D: TRBD2; J: TRBJ2-3
DNA: TGTGCCAGCAGCTTAGTAGCGGGAGAAGTGGACTCCTACAATGAGCAGTTCTTC; CDR3: CASSLVAGEVDSYNEQFF; V: TRBV7-2; size: few; D: TRBD2; J: TRBJ2-1
DNA: TGTGCCAGCAGCTCCTGGACCCAACCGAACACCGGGGAGCTGTTTTTT; CDR3: CASSSWTQPNTGELFF; V: TRBV7-6; size: .; D: .; J: TRBJ2-2
DNA: TGCGCCAGCAGCTTGGAGGGCAGAGCCGGCAATCAGCCCCAGCATTTT; CDR3: CASSLEGRAGNQPQHF; V: TRBV5-1; size: many; D: .; J: TRBJ1-5
DNA: TGTGCCAGCAGGGGACAGGAGACCCCTGAAGCTTTCTTT; CDR3: CASRGQETPEAFF; V: TRBV12-3/TRBV12-4; size: .; D: TRBD1; J: TRBJ1-1
DNA: TGTGCCAGCAGCTTAGACTTCTCCTACAATGAGCAGTTCTTC; CDR3: CASSLDFSYNEQFF; V: TRBV7-2; size: many; D: .; J: TRBJ2-1
DNA: TGTGCCAGCAGCCCGGACAGGCAAAACATTCAGTACTTC; CDR3: CASSPDRQNIQYF; V: TRBV11-2; size: many; D: TRBD1; J: TRBJ2-4
DNA: TGCAGTGCTAGTGAGGCAGGGGTTCGGAACAATGAGCAGTTCTTC; CDR3: CSASEAGVRNNEQFF; V: TRBV20-1; size: .; D: .; J: TRBJ2-1
DNA: TGTGCCAGCAGCACCGCGCGGCCGGGACAACTTGAAAAACTGTTTTTT; CDR3: CASSTARPGQLEKLFF; V: TRBV7-6; size: few; D: .; J: TRBJ1-4
DNA: TGTGCCAGCAGTTTGGGACAGGGGAACACTGAAGCTTCCTTT; CDR3: CASSLGQGNTEASF; V: TRBV12-3/TRBV12-4; size: .; D: TRBD1; J: TRBJ1-1
DNA: TGTGCCAGCCGGGACGCGGATTCACCCCTCCACTTT; CDR3: CASRDADSPLHF; V: TRBV3-1; size: .; D: .; J: TRBJ1-6
DNA: TGCGCCAGCAGCTTACGGACCCGGCGGCACGAGCAGTACTTC; CDR3: CASSLRTRRHEQYF; V: TRBV5-1; size: .; D: .; J: TRBJ2-7
DNA: TGCGCCAGCAGAAGCACTGGGGCCGGGGAGCTGTTTTTT; CDR3: CASRSTGAGELFF; V: TRBV10-2; size: .; D: .; J: TRBJ2-2
DNA: TGCAGCGTTGAAACAGCGACAGGGTCCTGGGAGACCCAGTACTTC; CDR3: CSVETATGSWETQYF; V: TRBV29-1; size: .; D: TRBD1; J: TRBJ2-5
DNA: TGTGCCAGCAGGGACAGGGGAGTGGGGGGCTACGAGCAGTACTTC; CDR3: CASRDRGVGGYEQYF; V: TRBV2; size: few; D: TRBD1; J: TRBJ2-7
DNA: TGTGCCAGCACCGAACCAGGGGGCGGCGTAGATACGCAGTATTTT; CDR3: CASTEPGGGVDTQYF; V: TRBV6-1; size: .; D: TRBD1; J: TRBJ2-3
DNA: TGTGCCAGCAGTTACTCAGGGCAGGGTGGTTGGAGCAATCAGCCCCAGCATTTT; CDR3: CASSYSGQGGWSNQPQHF; V: TRBV6-5; size: many; D: .; J: TRBJ1-5
DNA: TGTGCCAGCTCACTGCAGGCCGGACTAGCGGGAATCAATGAGCAGTTCTTC; CDR3: CASSLQAGLAGINEQFF; V: TRBV18; size: few; D: TRBD2; J: TRBJ2-1
DNA: TGTGCCAGCACCCTTGGGGGGGACACTGAAGCTTTCTTT; CDR3: CASTLGGDTEAFF; V: TRBV12-3/TRBV12-4; size: many; D: .; J: TRBJ1-1
DNA: TGCGCCAGCAGCACGAGCGGAGATCAGCCCCAGCATTTT; CDR3: CASSTSGDQPQHF; V: TRBV5-1; size: many; D: .; J: TRBJ1-5
DNA: TGTGCCAGCAGGCCTGGGACCAAGAGCTACGAGCAGTACTTC; CDR3: CASRPGTKSYEQYF; V: TRBV6-2/TRBV6-3; size: many; D: .; J: TRBJ2-7
DNA: TGTGCCAGCAGCCCGGAGCAGGGTCGGGAAAAACTGTTTTTT; CDR3: CASSPEQGREKLFF; V: TRBV7-9; size: .; D: .; J: TRBJ1-4
DNA: TGCGCCAGCAGCAAACGACGTGGCATGAGCACAGATACGCAGTATTTT; CDR3: CASSKRRGMSTDTQYF; V: TRBV10-1; size: many; D: .; J: TRBJ2-3
DNA: TGTGCCAGTAGTATAGACCCACTCAAGAGACATGTGGAGACCCAGTACTTC; CDR3: CASSIDPLKRHVETQYF; V: TRBV19; size: few; D: .; J: TRBJ2-5
DNA: TGTGCCAGCAGCTTAGCTTGGACTAGCAACGAGCAGTACTTC; CDR3: CASSLAWTSNEQYF; V: TRBV7-2; size: many; D: TRBD2; J: TRBJ2-7
DNA: TGTGCCAGCAGCCCCTATGGGGCGGACTATCAGCCCCAGCATTTT; CDR3: CASSPYGADYQPQHF; V: TRBV2; size: many; D: .; J: TRBJ1-5
DNA: TGTGCCAGCAGTCACAGGGCTGGGGCCAACGTCCTGACTTTC; CDR3: CASSHRAGANVLTF; V: TRBV3-1; size: many; D: .; J: TRBJ2-6
DNA: TGTGCCAGCACCCTGACTAGCGGATCAGTTGGGACCGGGGAGCTGTTTTTT; CDR3: CASTLTSGSVGTGELFF; V: TRBV6-1; size: few; D: TRBD2; J: TRBJ2-2
DNA: TGTGCCAGCAGTGAACTGTCTAGCGGGAGCAATGAGCAGTTCTTC; CDR3: CASSELSSGSNEQFF; V: TRBV2; size: many; D: TRBD2; J: TRBJ2-1
DNA: TGTGCCAGCAGCCAGGGACTAGCGGCCTACGAGCAGTACTTC; CDR3: CASSQGLAAYEQYF; V: TRBV3-1; size: many; D: TRBD2; J: TRBJ2-7
DNA: TGTGCCAGCAGTTTGCCCCCTGGACAGGGCTACGGCTACACCTTC; CDR3: CASSLPPGQGYGYTF; V: TRBV12-3/TRBV12-4; size: many; D: TRBD1; J: TRBJ1-2
DNA: TGTGCCAGCACCGCGGTTTCGAACACCGGGGAGCTGTTTTTT; CDR3: CASTAVSNTGELFF; V: TRBV28; size: many; D: .; J: TRBJ2-2
DNA: TGTGCCAGTAGTCCCCCGGGAGCAGTCTCCTGCGAGCAGTACTTC; CDR3: CASSPPGAVSCEQYF; V: TRBV19; size: .; D: .; J: TRBJ2-7
DNA: TGCAGTGCCAAGATAGCAGGGGGCCGGAATGAAAAACTGTTTTTT; CDR3: CSAKIAGGRNEKLFF; V: TRBV20-1; size: many; D: TRBD1; J: TRBJ1-4
DNA: TGTGCCAGCAGTTTACATGGCGGGACGGACACAGATACGCAGTATTTT; CDR3: CASSLHGGTDTDTQYF; V: TRBV28; size: many; D: .; J: TRBJ2-3
DNA: TGTGCCAGCAGCTTACCCGGGCCAGACGCAACTAATGAAAAACTGTTTTTT; CDR3: CASSLPGPDATNEKLFF; V: TRBV11-3; size: many; D: .; J: TRBJ1-4
DNA: TGTGCCAGCAGCCCCCCACGGCGGGATCTAGATACGCAGTATTTT; CDR3: CASSPPRRDLDTQYF; V: TRBV28; size: many; D: .; J: TRBJ2-3
DNA: TGTGCCAGCAGCTTAGCGGAGGGACGTCCCTACAATGAGCAGTTCTTC; CDR3: CASSLAEGRPYNEQFF; V: TRBV7-8; size: many; D: .; J: TRBJ2-1
DNA: TGTGCCAGTAGTACCTCCCAGGACAGGGGTGGGAAGACCCAGTACTTC; CDR3: CASSTSQDRGGKTQYF; V: TRBV19; size: .; D: TRBD1; J: TRBJ2-5
DNA: TGTGCCAGCAGCGGGGAGCGATCCTACAATGAGCAGTTCTTC; CDR3: CASSGERSYNEQFF; V: TRBV7-2; size: many; D: .; J: TRBJ2-1
DNA: TGTGCCAGCAACCTAGGGCCAGATAATCAGCCCCAGCATTTT; CDR3: CASNLGPDNQPQHF; V: TRBV6-2/TRBV6-3; size: .; D: .; J: TRBJ1-5
DNA: TGCAGTGCTAGAGGGGACCTGGGCGAGCAGTACTTC; CDR3: CSARGDLGEQYF; V: TRBV20-1; size: few; D: .; J: TRBJ2-7
DNA: TGTGCCAGCAGCTTGGGTACGAATAGCAATCAGCCCCAGCATTTT; CDR3: CASSLGTNSNQPQHF; V: TRBV5-5; size: .; D: .; J: TRBJ1-5
DNA: TGTGCCAGCTCACCAATGCCAGGGGGCGCGTACGAGCAGTACTTC; CDR3: CASSPMPGGAYEQYF; V: TRBV18; size: .; D: TRBD1; J: TRBJ2-7
DNA: TGCAGTGCTGCGTCAGTGTTAGGAGAGACCCAGTACTTC; CDR3: CSAASVLGETQYF; V: TRBV20-1; size: few; D: .; J: TRBJ2-5
DNA: TGTGCCACCACTTCGACCCGGGTTCGCCCGTCTGAAGGGGAGCTGTTTTTT; CDR3: CATTSTRVRPSEGELFF; V: TRBV2; size: many; D: .; J: TRBJ2-2
DNA: TGTGCCACCAGTGATTTCCGGACTAGCGGGATCCGACATGGGTCCTACAATGAGCAGTTCTTC; CDR3: CATSDFRTSGIRHGSYNEQFF; V: TRBV24-1; size: many; D: TRBD2; J: TRBJ2-1
DNA: TGTGCCAGCAGCCAACTGAACACCGGGGAGCTGTTTTTT; CDR3: CASSQLNTGELFF; V: TRBV3-1; size: many; D: .; J: TRBJ2-2